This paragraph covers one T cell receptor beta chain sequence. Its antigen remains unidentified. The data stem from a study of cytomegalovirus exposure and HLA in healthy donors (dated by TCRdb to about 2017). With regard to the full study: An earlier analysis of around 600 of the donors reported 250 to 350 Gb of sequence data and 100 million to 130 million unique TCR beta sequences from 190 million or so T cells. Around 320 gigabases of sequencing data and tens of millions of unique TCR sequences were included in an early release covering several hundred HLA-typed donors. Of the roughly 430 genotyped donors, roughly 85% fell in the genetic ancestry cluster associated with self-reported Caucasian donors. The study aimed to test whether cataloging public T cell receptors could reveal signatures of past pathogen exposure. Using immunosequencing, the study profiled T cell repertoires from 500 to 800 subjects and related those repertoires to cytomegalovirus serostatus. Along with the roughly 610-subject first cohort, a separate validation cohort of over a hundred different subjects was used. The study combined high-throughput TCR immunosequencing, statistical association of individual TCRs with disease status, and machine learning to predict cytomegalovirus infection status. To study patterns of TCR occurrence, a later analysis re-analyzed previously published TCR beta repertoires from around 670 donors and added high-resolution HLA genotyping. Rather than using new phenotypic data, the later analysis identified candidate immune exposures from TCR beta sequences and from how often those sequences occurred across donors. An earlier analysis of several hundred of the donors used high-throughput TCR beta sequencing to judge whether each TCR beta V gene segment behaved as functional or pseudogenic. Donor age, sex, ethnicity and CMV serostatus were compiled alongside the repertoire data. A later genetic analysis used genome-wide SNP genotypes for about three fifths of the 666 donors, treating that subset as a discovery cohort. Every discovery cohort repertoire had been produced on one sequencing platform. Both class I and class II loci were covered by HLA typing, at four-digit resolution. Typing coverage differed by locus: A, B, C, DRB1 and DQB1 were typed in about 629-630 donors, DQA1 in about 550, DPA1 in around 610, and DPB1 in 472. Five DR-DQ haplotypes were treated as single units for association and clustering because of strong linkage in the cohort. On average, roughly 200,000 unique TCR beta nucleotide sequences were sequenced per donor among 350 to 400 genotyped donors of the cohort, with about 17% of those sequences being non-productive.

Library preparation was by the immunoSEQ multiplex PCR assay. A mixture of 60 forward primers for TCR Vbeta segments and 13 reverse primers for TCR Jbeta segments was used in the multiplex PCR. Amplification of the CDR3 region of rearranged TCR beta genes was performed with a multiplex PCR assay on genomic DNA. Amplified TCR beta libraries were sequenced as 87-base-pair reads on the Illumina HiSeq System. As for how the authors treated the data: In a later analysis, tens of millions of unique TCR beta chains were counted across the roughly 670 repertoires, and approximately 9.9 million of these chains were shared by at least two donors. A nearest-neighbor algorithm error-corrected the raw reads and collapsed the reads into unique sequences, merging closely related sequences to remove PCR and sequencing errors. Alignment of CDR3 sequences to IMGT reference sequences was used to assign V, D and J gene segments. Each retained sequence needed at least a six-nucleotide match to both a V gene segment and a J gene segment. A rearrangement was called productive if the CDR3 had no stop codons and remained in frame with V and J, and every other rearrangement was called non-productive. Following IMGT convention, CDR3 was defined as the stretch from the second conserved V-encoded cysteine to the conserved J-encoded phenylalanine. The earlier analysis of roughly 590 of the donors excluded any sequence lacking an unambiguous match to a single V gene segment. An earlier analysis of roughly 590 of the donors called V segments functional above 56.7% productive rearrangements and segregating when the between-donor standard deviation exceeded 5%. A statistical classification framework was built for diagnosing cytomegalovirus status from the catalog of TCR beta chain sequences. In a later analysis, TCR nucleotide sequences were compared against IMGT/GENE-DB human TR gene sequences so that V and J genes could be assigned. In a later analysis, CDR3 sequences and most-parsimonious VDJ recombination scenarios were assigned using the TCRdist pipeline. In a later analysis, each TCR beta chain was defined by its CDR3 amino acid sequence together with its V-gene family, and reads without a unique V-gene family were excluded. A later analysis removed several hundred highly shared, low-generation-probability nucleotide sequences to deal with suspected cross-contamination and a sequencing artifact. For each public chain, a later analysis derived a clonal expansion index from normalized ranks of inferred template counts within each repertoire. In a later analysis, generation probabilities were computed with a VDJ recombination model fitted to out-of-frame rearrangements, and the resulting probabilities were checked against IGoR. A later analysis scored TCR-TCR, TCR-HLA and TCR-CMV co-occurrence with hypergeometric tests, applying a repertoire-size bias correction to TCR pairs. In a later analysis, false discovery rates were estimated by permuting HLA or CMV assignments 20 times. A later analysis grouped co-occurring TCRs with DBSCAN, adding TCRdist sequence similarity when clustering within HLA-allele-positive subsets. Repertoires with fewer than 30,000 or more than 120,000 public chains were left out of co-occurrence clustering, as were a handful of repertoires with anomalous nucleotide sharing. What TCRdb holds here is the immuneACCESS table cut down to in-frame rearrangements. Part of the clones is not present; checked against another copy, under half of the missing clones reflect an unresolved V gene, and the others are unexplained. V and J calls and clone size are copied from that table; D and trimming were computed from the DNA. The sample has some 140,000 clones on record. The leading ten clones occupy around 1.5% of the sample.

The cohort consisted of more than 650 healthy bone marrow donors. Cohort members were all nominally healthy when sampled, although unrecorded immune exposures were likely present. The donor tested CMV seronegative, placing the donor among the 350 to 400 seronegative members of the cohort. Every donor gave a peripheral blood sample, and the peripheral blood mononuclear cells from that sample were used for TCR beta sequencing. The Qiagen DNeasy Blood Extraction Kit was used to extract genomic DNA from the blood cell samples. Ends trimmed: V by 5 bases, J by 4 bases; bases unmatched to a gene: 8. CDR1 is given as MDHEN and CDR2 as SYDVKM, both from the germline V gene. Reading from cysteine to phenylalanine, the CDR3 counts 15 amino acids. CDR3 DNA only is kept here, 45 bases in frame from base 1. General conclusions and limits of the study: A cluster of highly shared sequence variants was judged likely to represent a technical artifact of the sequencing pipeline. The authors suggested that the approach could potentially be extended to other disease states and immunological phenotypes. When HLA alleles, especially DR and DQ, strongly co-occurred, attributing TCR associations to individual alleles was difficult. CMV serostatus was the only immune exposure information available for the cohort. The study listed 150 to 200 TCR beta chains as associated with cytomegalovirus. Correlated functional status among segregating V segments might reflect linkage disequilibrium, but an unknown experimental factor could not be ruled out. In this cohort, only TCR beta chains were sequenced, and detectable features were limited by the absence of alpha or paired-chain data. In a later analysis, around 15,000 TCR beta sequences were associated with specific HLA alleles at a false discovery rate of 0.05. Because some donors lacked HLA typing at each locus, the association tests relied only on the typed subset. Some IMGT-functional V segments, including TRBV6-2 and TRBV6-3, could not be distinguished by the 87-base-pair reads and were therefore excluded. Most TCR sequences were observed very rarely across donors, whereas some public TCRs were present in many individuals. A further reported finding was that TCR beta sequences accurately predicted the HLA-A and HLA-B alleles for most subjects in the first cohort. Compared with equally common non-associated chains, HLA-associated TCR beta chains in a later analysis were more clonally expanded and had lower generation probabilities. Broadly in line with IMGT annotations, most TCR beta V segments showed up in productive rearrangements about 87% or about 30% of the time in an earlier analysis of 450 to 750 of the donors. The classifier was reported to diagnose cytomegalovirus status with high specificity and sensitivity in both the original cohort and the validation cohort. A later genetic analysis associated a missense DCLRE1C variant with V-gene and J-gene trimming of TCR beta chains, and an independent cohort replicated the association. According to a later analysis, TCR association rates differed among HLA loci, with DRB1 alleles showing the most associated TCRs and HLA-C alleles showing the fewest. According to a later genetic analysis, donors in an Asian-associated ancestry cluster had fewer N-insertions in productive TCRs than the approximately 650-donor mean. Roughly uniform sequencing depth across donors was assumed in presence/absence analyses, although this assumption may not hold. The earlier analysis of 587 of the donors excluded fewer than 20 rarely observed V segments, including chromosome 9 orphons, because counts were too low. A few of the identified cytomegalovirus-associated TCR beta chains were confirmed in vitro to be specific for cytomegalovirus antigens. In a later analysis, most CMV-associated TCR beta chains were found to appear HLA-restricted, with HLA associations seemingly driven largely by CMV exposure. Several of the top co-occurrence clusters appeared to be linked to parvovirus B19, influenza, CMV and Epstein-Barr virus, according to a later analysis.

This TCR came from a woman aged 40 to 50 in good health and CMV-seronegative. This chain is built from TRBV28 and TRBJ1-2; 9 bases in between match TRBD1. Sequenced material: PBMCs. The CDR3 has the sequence CASSETGGKIYGYTF. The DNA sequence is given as TGTGCCAGCAGTGAAACAGGGGGCAAGATCTATGGCTACACCTTC.